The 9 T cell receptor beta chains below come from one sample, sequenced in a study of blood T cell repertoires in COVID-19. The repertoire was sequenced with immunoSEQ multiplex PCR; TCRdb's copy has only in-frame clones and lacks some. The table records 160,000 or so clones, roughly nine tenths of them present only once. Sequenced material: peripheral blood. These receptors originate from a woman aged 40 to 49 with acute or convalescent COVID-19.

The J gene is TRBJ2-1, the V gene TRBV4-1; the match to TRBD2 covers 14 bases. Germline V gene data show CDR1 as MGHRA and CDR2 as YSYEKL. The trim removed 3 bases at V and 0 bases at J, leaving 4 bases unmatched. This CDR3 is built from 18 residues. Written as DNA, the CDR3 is TGCGCCAGCAGCCAGGGACTAGCGGGGGTGAGCTCCTACAATGAGCAGTTCTTC. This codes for CASSQGLAGVSSYNEQFF.

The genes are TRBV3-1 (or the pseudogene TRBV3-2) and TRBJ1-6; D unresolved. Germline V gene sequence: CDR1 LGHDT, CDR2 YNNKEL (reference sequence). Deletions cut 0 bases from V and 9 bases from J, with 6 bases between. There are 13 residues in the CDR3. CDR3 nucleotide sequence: TGTGCCAGCAGCCAAGACCTAATTTCACCCCTCCACTTT. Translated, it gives CASSQDLISPLHF.

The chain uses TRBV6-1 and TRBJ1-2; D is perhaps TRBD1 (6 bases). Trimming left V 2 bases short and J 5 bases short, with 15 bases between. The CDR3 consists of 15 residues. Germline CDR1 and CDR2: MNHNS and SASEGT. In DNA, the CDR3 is TGTGCCAGCAGTGAACCCGGGACAATAGGATATGGCTACACCTTC. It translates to CASSEPGTIGYGYTF.

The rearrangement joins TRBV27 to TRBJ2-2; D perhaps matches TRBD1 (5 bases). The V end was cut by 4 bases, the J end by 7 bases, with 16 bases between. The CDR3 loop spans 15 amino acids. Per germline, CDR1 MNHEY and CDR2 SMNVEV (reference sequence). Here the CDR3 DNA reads TGTGCCAGCAGTTCCCCCGCAGGGATTCGCGGGGAGCTGTTTTTT. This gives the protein CASSSPAGIRGELFF.

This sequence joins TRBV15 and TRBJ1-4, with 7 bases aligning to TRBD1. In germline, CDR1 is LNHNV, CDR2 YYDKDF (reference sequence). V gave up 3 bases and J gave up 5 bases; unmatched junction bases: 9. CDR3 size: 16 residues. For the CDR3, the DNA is TGTGCCACCAGCAGGCCCCCGGGACAGCTAAATGAAAAACTGTTTTTT. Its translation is CATSRPPGQLNEKLFF.

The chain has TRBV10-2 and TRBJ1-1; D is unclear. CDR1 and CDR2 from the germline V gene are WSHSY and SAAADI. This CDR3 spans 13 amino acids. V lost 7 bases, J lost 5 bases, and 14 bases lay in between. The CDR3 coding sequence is TGCGCCAGCACCCTACTTCGGGGAACTGAAGCTTTCTTT. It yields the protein CASTLLRGTEAFF.

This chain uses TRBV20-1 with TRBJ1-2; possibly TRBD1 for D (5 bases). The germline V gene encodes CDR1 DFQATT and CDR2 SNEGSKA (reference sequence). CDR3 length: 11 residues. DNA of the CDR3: TGCAGCGGACCGACAGTCTATGGCTACACCTTC. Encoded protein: CSGPTVYGYTF.

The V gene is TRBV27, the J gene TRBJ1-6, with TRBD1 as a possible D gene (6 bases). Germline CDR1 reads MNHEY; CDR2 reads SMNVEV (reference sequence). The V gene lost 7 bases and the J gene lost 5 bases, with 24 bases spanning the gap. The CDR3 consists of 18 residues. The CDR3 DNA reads TGTGCCAGCACCTTTTTGGCAGGGGACACGGAAAATAATTCACCCCTCCACTTT. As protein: CASTFLAGDTENNSPLHF.

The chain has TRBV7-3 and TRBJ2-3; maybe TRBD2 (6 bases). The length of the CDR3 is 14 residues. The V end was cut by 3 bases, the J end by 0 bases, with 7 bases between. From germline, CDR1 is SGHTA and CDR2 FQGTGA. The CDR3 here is CASSFGGSTDTQYF. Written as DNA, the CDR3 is TGTGCCAGCAGCTTTGGGGGGAGCACAGATACGCAGTATTTT. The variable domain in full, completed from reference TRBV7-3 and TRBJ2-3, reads GAGVSQTPSNKVTEKGKYVELRCDPISGHTALYWYRQSLGQGPEFLIYFQGTGAADDSGLPNDRFFAVRPEGSVSTLKIQRTERGDSAVYLCASSFGGSTDTQYFGPGTRLTVL.